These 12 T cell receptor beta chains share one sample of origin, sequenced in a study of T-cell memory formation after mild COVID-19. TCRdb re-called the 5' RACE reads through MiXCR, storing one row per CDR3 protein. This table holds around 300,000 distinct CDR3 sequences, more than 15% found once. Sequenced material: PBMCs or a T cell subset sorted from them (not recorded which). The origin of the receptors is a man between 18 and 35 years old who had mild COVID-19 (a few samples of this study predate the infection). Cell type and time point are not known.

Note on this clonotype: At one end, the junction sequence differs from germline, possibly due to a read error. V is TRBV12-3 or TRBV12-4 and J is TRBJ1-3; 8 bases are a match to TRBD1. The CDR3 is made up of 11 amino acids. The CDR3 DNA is TGTGCCAGCAGTCAGACAGGGGTTGCAGATTTT. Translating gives CASSQTGVADF.

DNA for the CDR3: TGTGCCAGCAGTTACCCTACATTGTGGTCGGCAGGGGGCTATGAGACTGAAGCTTTCTTT. This translates into CASSYPTLWSAGGYETEAFF. The gene calls are TRBV6-6 and TRBJ1-1; TRBD1 matches at 8 bases. V dropped 2 bases and J dropped 5; count of bases not matched to a gene: 22. Germline CDR1 is MNHNY and CDR2 is SVGAGI (reference sequence). There are 20 residues in the CDR3.

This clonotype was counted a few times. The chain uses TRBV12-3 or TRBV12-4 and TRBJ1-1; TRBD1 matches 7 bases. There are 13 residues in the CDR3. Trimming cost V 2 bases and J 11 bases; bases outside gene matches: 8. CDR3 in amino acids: CASSLRQGPSAFF. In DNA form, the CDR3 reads TGTGCCAGCAGTTTAAGACAGGGCCCGAGTGCTTTCTTT.

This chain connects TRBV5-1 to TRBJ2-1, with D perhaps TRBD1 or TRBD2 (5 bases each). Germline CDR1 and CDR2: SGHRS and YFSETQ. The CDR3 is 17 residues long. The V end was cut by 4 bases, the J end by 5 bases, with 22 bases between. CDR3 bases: TGCGCCAGCAGCCCGACCGGGGTGGCAGGGTCTCACAATGAGCAGTTCTTC. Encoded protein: CASSPTGVAGSHNEQFF.

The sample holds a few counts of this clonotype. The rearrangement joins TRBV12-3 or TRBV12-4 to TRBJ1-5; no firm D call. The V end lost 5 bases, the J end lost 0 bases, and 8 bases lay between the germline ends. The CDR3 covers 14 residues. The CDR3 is CASSLRGSNQPQHF. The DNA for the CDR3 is TGTGCCAGCAGTCTCCGAGGTAGCAATCAGCCCCAGCATTTT.

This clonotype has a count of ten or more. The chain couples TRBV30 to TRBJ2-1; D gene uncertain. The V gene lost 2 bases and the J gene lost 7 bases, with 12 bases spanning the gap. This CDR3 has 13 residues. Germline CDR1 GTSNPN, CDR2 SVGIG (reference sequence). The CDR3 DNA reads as TGTGCCTGGAGTTCAAGTAGTATAAATGAGCAGTTCTTC. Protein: CAWSSSSINEQFF.

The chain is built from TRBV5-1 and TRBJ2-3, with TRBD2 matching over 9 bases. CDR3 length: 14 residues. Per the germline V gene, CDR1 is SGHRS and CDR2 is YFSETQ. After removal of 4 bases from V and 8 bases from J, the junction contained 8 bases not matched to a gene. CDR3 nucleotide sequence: TGCGCCAGCAGCGAGAGCGGGGGGCCTGGTACGCAGTATTTT. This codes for CASSESGGPGTQYF.

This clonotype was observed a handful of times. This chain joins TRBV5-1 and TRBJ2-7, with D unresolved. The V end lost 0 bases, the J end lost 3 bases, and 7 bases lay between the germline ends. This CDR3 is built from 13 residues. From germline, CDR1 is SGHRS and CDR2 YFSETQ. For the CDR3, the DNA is TGCGCCAGCAGCTTGGGGGTAAACTACGAGCAGTACTTC. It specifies CASSLGVNYEQYF. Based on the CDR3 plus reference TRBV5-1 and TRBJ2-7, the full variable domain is KAGVTQTPRYLIKTRGQQVTLSCSPISGHRSVSWYQQTPGQGLQFLFEYFSETQRNKGNFPGRFSGRQFSNSRSEMNVSTLELGDSALYLCASSLGVNYEQYFGPGTRLTVT.

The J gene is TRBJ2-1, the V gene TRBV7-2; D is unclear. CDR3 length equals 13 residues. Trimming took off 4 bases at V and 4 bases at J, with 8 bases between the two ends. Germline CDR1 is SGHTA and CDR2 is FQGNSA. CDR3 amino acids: CASSSQRYNEQFF. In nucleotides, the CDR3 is TGTGCCAGCAGCTCTCAGAGATACAATGAGCAGTTCTTC.

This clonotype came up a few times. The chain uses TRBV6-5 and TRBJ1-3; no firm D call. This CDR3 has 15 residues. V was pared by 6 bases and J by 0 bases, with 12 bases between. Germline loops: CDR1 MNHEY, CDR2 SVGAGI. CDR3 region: CASSVLPSSGNTIYF. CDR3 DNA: TGTGCCAGCAGCGTCCTCCCAAGCTCTGGAAACACCATATATTTT.

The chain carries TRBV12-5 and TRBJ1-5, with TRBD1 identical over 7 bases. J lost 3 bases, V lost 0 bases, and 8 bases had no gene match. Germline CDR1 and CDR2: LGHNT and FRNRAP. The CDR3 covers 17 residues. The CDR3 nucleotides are TGTGCTAGTGGTTTGGTATTGGCAGGGGGTTTCAATCAGCCCCAGCATTTT. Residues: CASGLVLAGGFNQPQHF.

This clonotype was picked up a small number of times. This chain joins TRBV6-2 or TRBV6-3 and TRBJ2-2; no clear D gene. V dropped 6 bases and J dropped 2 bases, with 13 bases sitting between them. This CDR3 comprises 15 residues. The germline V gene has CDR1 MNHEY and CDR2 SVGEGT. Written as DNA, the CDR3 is TGTGCCAGCAGCCCGGTCCAAGCTAACACCGGGGAGCTGTTTTTT. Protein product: CASSPVQANTGELFF.